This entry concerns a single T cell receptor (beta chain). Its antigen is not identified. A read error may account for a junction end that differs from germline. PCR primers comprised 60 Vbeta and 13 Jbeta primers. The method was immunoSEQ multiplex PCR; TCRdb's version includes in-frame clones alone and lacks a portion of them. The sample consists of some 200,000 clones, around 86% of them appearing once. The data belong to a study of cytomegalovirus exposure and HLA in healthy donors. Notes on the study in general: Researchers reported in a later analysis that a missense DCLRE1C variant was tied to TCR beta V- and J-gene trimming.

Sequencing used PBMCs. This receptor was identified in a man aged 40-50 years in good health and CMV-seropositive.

The CDR3 bases are TGTGCTAGCTCCCAGCGGGGACTACAAGAGGCCCAGTACTTC. This gives the protein CASSQRGLQEAQYF. V usage is TRBV7-7 and J usage is TRBJ2-5; TRBD2 agrees at 7 bases. Germline lookup yields CDR1 SSHAT and CDR2 FNYEAQ (reference sequence). The CDR3 covers 14 residues.